This TCR beta chain was identified in a study of T cell responses to AZD1222 COVID-19 vaccine. Per germline, CDR1 LGHDT and CDR2 YNNKEL (reference sequence). The CDR3 length is 17 residues. V lost 1 base and J lost 2, with 14 bases in between. TCRdb's copy holds only in-frame clones and misses some; the assay was immunoSEQ multiplex PCR. The sample carries roughly 89,000 clones, roughly 90% recorded once. V and J are TRBV3-1 (or the pseudogene TRBV3-2) and TRBJ2-2, with D tentatively TRBD2 (5 bases). The receptor comes from an adult in good health. The specimen comprised peripheral blood, sampled on day 0 of MenACWY control vaccination. CDR3 loop: CASSQGAAFPNTGELFF. The CDR3 DNA follows: TGTGCCAGCAGCCAAGGAGCGGCCTTTCCTAACACCGGGGAGCTGTTTTTT.